The 2 T cell receptor beta chains reported below all come from one sample, sequenced in a study of shared clonotypes between healthy human individuals. Profiling relied on immunoSEQ multiplex PCR, and the TCRdb table lists in-frame clones only, not all of them. The sample has 1 million to 1.2 million clones, roughly 80% seen once; the top ten hold more than 0.85%. Sequencing used memory CD4+ T cells from PBMCs. Documented subset: CD45RA-negative fraction. These receptors all come from a man younger than 30 in good health. Some clones in this sample may be carry-over from other donors' samples.

This chain uses TRBV6-1 with TRBJ1-5; 7 bases align to TRBD1. Trimming at V came to 4 bases and at J to 2 bases, leaving 5 bases not matched to a gene. Germline V CDR1 and CDR2: MNHNS, SASEGT. CDR3 length: 15 residues. CDR3 coding DNA: TGTGCCAGCAGTGGACAGGGATTCGGCAATCAGCCCCAGCATTTT. This codes for CASSGQGFGNQPQHF.

Regarding this clone: The junction departs from germline at one end; a sequencing error may be responsible. J is TRBJ1-4 and V is TRBV18; 8 positions match TRBD1. The CDR3 extends over 13 amino acids. Germline V gene data show CDR1 as KGHSH and CDR2 as LQKENI. CDR3 sequence: CVSSPGTGEKLFF. CDR3 nucleotide sequence: TGTGTCAGCTCACCAGGGACAGGCGAAAAACTGTTTTTT.